These 15 T cell receptor beta chains share one sample of origin, sequenced in a study of blood T cells in healthy people across ages. With a J-beta primer mix and a sample-barcoded 5' primer, a second PCR ran about 7 to 12 cycles. Each CDR3 protein gets one entry after TCRdb re-called the 5' RACE reads with MiXCR. This sample carries just over 1 million distinct CDR3 sequences, 40% to 55% of them seen once, and the ten largest clones take under 20%. The specimen was blood. The receptors originated from a woman aged 55-69 years in good health.

The chain carries TRBV5-6 and TRBJ2-3; 7 bases agree with TRBD2. V was pared by 6 bases and J by 3 bases, with 13 bases of the junction left unmatched. The CDR3 has 16 amino acids. Germline lookup yields CDR1 SGHDT and CDR2 YYEEEE. The CDR3 DNA follows: TGTGCCAGCACCTTTGAGGTCTCTAGCGGAACAGATACGCAGTATTTT. Its protein product is CASTFEVSSGTDTQYF.

This chain connects TRBV7-6 to TRBJ2-1; D is perhaps TRBD2 (6 bases). This CDR3 is 17 amino acids long. The V gene lost 3 bases and the J gene lost 9 bases, with 24 bases spanning the gap. In germline, CDR1 is SGHVS, CDR2 FNYEAQ. CDR3 sequence reads: CASSFWSAEGTNGEQFF. CDR3 nucleotide sequence: TGTGCCAGCAGCTTCTGGTCAGCGGAGGGGACGAACGGTGAGCAGTTCTTC.

This clonotype was seen once. V gene TRBV11-2 combines with J gene TRBJ2-1; 8 bases are a match to TRBD2. V was pared by 5 bases and J by 4 bases, with 13 bases of the junction left unmatched. In germline, CDR1 is SGHAT, CDR2 FQNNGV. The CDR3 contains 17 residues. In nucleotides, the CDR3 is TGTGCCAGCAGCCTGACAGGCGTACTAGCGGTGTACAATGAGCAGTTCTTC. It translates to CASSLTGVLAVYNEQFF.

This chain connects TRBV24-1 to TRBJ2-6; D might be TRBD1 or TRBD2, each matching 6 bases. Trimming took off 5 bases at V and 1 base at J, with 17 bases between the two ends. The CDR3 loop spans 18 amino acids. CDR1 KGHDR and CDR2 SFDVKD come from the germline V gene. In DNA form, the CDR3 reads TGTGCCACCAGTGGGAGGGGGGACCCCAAATCTGGGGCCAACGTCCTGACTTTC. Residues: CATSGRGDPKSGANVLTF.

The V gene is TRBV15, the J gene TRBJ2-7; 10 positions agree with TRBD2. Trimming at V came to 0 bases and at J to 2 bases, leaving 4 bases not matched to a gene. The CDR3 loop spans 16 amino acids. CDR1 and CDR2 (germline): LNHNV, YYDKDF (reference sequence). The CDR3 DNA is TGTGCCACCAGCAGAGATGGTCTAGCGGGAGCCTACGAGCAGTACTTC. Translation: CATSRDGLAGAYEQYF.

This clonotype came up a few times. The genes are TRBV28 and TRBJ1-2, with 10 bases lining up with TRBD1. From germline, CDR1 is MDHEN and CDR2 SYDVKM. There are 15 residues in the CDR3. V was clipped by 5 bases and J by 8 bases; unmatched bases: 11. The CDR3 here is CASSADRGRTGGYTF. DNA for the CDR3: TGTGCCAGCAGTGCCGACAGGGGGCGAACCGGCGGCTACACCTTC.

The sample holds a few counts of this clonotype. The chain carries TRBV9 and TRBJ2-1; 9 positions match TRBD1. This CDR3 spans 14 amino acids. CDR1 SGDLS and CDR2 YYNGEE come from the germline V gene. V shed 5 bases, J shed 7 bases, and the junction held 7 bases outside the gene matches. The DNA of the CDR3 is TGTGCCAGCAGACGAGGGACAGGGCTTAATGAGCAGTTCTTC. Amino acids: CASRRGTGLNEQFF. Full variable domain (outside the CDR3, taken from reference TRBV9 and TRBJ2-1): DSGVTQTPKHLITATGQRVTLRCSPRSGDLSVYWYQQSLDQGLQFLIQYYNGEERAKGNILERFSAQQFPDLHSELNLSSLELGDSALYFCASRRGTGLNEQFFGPGTRLTVL.

V is TRBV28 and J is TRBJ2-3; TRBD2 might be the D (6 bases). Trimming stripped 8 bases from V and 4 bases from J, with 16 bases between. The germline V gene encodes CDR1 MDHEN and CDR2 SYDVKM. This CDR3 is built from 14 residues. CDR3 amino acids: CASHGGRTADTQYF. DNA for the CDR3: TGTGCCAGCCATGGAGGGAGGACGGCAGATACGCAGTATTTT.

This chain connects TRBV12-3 or TRBV12-4 to TRBJ1-3; a possible D gene is TRBD1 (5 bases). The CDR3 totals 14 residues. Trimming took off 8 bases at V and 0 bases at J, with 11 bases between the two ends. In nucleotides, the CDR3 is TGTGCCAGCGACCAGGGTCTCTCTGGAAACACCATATATTTT. Its translation is CASDQGLSGNTIYF.

This clonotype was seen many times. The rearrangement uses TRBV28 and TRBJ1-5, with 10 bases that match TRBD1. This CDR3 region has 20 residues. Germline CDR1 MDHEN, CDR2 SYDVKM. Unmatched junction bases numbered 17, after V lost 3 bases and J lost 3 bases. CDR3 loop: CASSFDSVVGQGGFNQPQHF. The CDR3 DNA reads TGTGCCAGCAGTTTTGATTCAGTGGTTGGACAGGGGGGGTTCAATCAGCCCCAGCATTTT.

On this clonotype: At one end, the junction sequence differs from germline, possibly due to a read error. The gene calls are TRBV11-1 and TRBJ2-4; D gene ambiguous. Germline lookup yields CDR1 SGHAT and CDR2 FQDESV (reference sequence). This CDR3 is 16 amino acids long. For the CDR3, the DNA is TGTGCCAGCAGCTTAGCGTTTGGGGAAGCCAAAACCATTCAGTACTTC. As protein: CASSLAFGEAKTIQYF.

The rearrangement joins TRBV5-1 to TRBJ2-2, with 10 bases matching TRBD2. This CDR3 is built from 14 residues. CDR1 is SGHRS and CDR2 is YFSETQ in the germline V gene. V shed 5 bases and J 10 bases; nucleotides not matched to a gene: 8. The CDR3 is CASSPSSGSEELFF. DNA of the CDR3: TGCGCCAGCAGTCCGTCTAGCGGGAGTGAGGAGCTGTTTTTT. The variable domain in full, with the rest retrieved from reference TRBV5-1 and TRBJ2-2, is KAGVTQTPRYLIKTRGQQVTLSCSPISGHRSVSWYQQTPGQGLQFLFEYFSETQRNKGNFPGRFSGRQFSNSRSEMNVSTLELGDSALYLCASSPSSGSEELFFGEGSRLTVL.

V usage is TRBV5-1 and J usage is TRBJ2-5; TRBD1 agrees at 9 bases. Losses at the gene ends were 4 bases for V and 5 bases for J; bases not matched to a gene: 3. Per the germline V gene, CDR1 is SGHRS and CDR2 is YFSETQ. This CDR3 region has 13 residues. DNA of the CDR3: TGCGCCAGCAGCCACGGACAGGGGGAGACCCAGTACTTC. It specifies CASSHGQGETQYF.

This clonotype was picked up a small number of times. In DNA, the CDR3 is TGTGCCAGCAGTTTAATCTCCATAGGATCGGACGAGCAGTACTTC. Translated, it gives CASSLISIGSDEQYF. V usage is TRBV28 and J usage is TRBJ2-7; D remains ambiguous. V lost 2 bases and J 5 bases, leaving 16 bases between the germline ends. This CDR3 has 15 amino acids. Germline V gene lookup returns CDR1 MDHEN and CDR2 SYDVKM.

This clonotype was counted a few times. The J gene is TRBJ2-1, the V gene TRBV7-9; D is unclear. V dropped 5 bases and J dropped 5 bases, with 22 bases sitting between them. Germline V gene sequence: CDR1 SEHNR, CDR2 FQNEAQ (reference sequence). The CDR3 spans 17 residues. CDR3 sequence reads: CASSPTVGRGVNNEQFF. The CDR3 region has the DNA TGTGCCAGCAGCCCTACCGTTGGTAGAGGAGTTAACAATGAGCAGTTCTTC.